The source of this T cell receptor beta chain is a study of T cells in Graves' hyperthyroidism and ophthalmopathy. Those with hyperthyroidism were 18 to 65 years old, newly diagnosed, and ill for under 2 months. Drawn at first hyperthyroidism diagnosis, the blood sample preceded any ophthalmopathy symptoms. TCR beta CDR3 regions were amplified from RNA transcripts. First-round RT-PCR targeting the TCR CDR3 was performed with the HTBI primer set. One entry per CDR3 protein, called by TCRdb with MiXCR from the multiplex PCR reads. The sample has fewer than 450,000 distinct CDR3 sequences; 17% are singletons. The length of the CDR3 is 15 residues. Germline V gene lookup returns CDR1 MGHDK and CDR2 SYGVNS. Trimming at V came to 6 bases and at J to 4 bases, leaving 6 bases not matched to a gene.

This receptor was identified in a woman in her 30s with Graves' hyperthyroidism that later progressed to Graves' ophthalmopathy. This chain uses TRBV25-1 with TRBJ2-6; the match to TRBD1 covers 7 bases. The specimen was blood. This CDR3 is CASRSTGAGANVLTF. The DNA of the CDR3 is TGTGCCAGCAGAAGTACAGGGGCCGGGGCCAACGTCCTGACTTTC. Supplemented by reference TRBV25-1 and TRBJ2-6, the full variable domain reads EADIYQTPRYLVIGTGKKITLECSQTMGHDKMYWYQQDPGMELHLIHYSYGVNSTEKGDLSSESTVSRIRTEHFPLTLESARPSHTSQYLCASRSTGAGANVLTFGAGSRLTVL.